The table lists the clone carrying this T cell receptor beta chain with a few counts. The data belong to a study of CD8+ T cells in alopecia areata. Sorting from PBMCs produced CD4+ and CD8+ T cells. Germline V gene sequence: CDR1 LNHDA, CDR2 SQIVND (reference sequence). CDR3 size: 15 residues. Trimming removed 9 bases from V and 6 bases from J, with 21 bases in between. Following RNA extraction, reverse transcription yielded cDNA that acted as the sequencing template. Assay used: immunoSEQ multiplex PCR; TCRdb lists only in-frame clones, some missing. The sample has just over 150,000 clones; 45% to 60% are singletons.

The rearrangement joins TRBV19 to TRBJ2-4, with TRBD1 as a possible D gene (6 bases). The sequencing used CD8+ T cells sorted from blood, collected at week 0. The sequence was collected from a human donor with alopecia areata. Written as DNA, the CDR3 is TGTGCCAGCTCGAACCTCCGGACAGACACAAACATTCAGTACTTC. It translates to CASSNLRTDTNIQYF. Supplemented by reference TRBV19 and TRBJ2-4, the full variable domain reads DGGITQSPKYLFRKEGQNVTLSCEQNLNHDAMYWYRQDPGQGLRLIYYSQIVNDFQKGDIAEGYSVSREKKESFPLTVTSAQKNPTAFYLCASSNLRTDTNIQYFGAGTRLSVL.